This T cell receptor beta chain stems from a study of cytomegalovirus exposure and HLA in healthy donors. Vbeta (60) and Jbeta (13) primers were used in the PCR. Clones were sequenced by immunoSEQ multiplex PCR, and TCRdb holds only the in-frame ones, with some missing. The table lists about 150,000 clones, roughly 80% of them singletons, with 10% to 15% in the top ten. Germline V gives CDR1 MGHRA, CDR2 YSYEKL. With 3 bases clipped from V and 0 bases from J, the junction kept 12 bases outside the gene matches. CDR3 length equals 19 residues. The count of this clone is one. The sequence came from a man aged 35-49 years in good health and CMV-seropositive. The sequencing sample was made of PBMCs. The chain recombines TRBV4-1 with TRBJ2-2; 8 positions match TRBD2. This chain's CDR3 is CASSQGVPGGGANTGELFF. The CDR3 bases are TGCGCCAGCAGCCAGGGAGTCCCGGGAGGGGGAGCGAACACCGGGGAGCTGTTTTTT.